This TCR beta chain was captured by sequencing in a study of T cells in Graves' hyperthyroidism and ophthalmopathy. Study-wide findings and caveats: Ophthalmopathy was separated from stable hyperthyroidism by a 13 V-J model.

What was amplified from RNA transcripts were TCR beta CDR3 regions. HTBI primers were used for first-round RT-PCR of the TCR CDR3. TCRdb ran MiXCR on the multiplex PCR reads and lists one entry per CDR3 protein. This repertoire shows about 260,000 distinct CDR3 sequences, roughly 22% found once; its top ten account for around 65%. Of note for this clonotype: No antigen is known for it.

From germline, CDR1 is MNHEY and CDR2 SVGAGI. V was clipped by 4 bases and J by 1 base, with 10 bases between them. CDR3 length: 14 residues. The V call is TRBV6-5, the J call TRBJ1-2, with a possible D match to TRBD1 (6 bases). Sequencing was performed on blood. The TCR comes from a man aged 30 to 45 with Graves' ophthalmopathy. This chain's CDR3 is CASSLLDSNYGYTF. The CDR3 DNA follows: TGTGCCAGCAGTTTACTGGACAGTAACTATGGCTACACCTTC.